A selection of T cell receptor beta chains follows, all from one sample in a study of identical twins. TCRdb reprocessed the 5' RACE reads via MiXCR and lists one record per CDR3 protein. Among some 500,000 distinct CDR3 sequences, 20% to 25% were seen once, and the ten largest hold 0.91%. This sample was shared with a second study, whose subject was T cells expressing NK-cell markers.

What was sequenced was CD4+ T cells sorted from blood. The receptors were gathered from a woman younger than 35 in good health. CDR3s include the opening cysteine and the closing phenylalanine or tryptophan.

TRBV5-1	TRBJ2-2	CASSLASDTGELFF
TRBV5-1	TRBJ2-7	CASSPAGTSGKQYF
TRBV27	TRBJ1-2	CASGRAVGGYTF
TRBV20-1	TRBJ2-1	CSANGGEYNEQFF
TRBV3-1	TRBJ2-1	CASSQGDRVEQFF
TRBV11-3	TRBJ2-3	CASSLEAIMVPDTQYF
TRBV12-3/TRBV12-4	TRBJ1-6	CASARFSSYNSPLHF
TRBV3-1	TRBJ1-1	CASSYGHATEAFF
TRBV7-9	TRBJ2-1	CASSSLSGLGSYNEQFF
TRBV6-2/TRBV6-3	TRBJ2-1	CASSFGSEQFF
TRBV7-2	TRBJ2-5	CASSLVIAQETQYF
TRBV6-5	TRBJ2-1	CASSFVLGMDEQFF
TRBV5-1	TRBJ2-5	CASSMTGEETQYF
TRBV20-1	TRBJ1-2	CSARSQGEGYTF
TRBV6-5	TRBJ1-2	CASGGDGGYTF
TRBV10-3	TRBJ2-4	CAISESTGENIQYF
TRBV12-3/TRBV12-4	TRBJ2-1	CASSHGVSYNEQFF
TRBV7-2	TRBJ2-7	CASSLYGAGGLVYEQYF
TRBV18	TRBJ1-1	CASSPTGSDTEAFF
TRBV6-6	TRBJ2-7	CASGRGGDYEQYF